Below, one T cell receptor (beta chain) is given with its context. This sample was included in a study of blood T cell repertoires in COVID-19. Across the whole study: The United States, Italy and Spain supplied acute and convalescent COVID-19 samples. PBMCs, B-cell-depleted T cells, or T cells were the source of the cDNA or gDNA that made up the material.

Original handling: It was from reference gene primer amplification that nucleated cell counts were estimated. The data were produced by immunoSEQ multiplex PCR, yet TCRdb's version contains in-frame clones alone and is incomplete. The D gene and trimming were derived from the DNA, and the V and J assignments and clone size from that table. Of roughly 200,000 clones in the sample, roughly 78% were seen once. This CDR3 comprises 17 residues. This sequence was found in an elderly woman with active or convalescent COVID-19. The source material was peripheral blood. This chain joins TRBV7-5 and TRBJ1-6. TRBV7-5 is a pseudogene locus. CDR3: CARSLADGSSYNSPLHF. For the CDR3, the DNA is TGTGCCAGAAGCTTAGCGGACGGGAGCTCCTATAATTCACCCCTCCACTTT.